A single T cell receptor (beta chain) is shown here with its context. Its antigen is currently unknown. Other DNA sequences from this sample encode an identical CDR3 as well. As to time point: blood 2 weeks post-SBRT. Specified treatment: 15 Gy SBRT to primary tumor, nephrectomy 4 weeks later. The data were taken from a study of radiation and T cells in renal cell carcinoma. Findings and caveats of the study: Top tumor clonotypes rose in blood 2 weeks post-radiation, then contracted.

Germline-derived CDR1 and CDR2 are MDHEN and SYDVKM. V dropped 3 bases and J dropped 3 bases, with 3 bases sitting between them. The length of the CDR3 is 11 residues. Assay used: immunoSEQ multiplex PCR; TCRdb lists only in-frame clones, some missing. The repertoire consists of about 120,000 clones, with about four fifths occurring once and the leading ten covering 5.8%. The sequencing used blood, collected from a patient whose treatment included radiotherapy and nephrectomy. This sequence was found in a man between 45 and 60 years old with renal cell carcinoma. This chain joins TRBV28 and TRBJ2-7, with D unclear. The CDR3 loop is CASSLGYEQYF. DNA of the CDR3: TGTGCCAGCAGTTTGGGCTACGAGCAGTACTTC.